This TCR beta chain was recorded in a study of blood T cell repertoires in COVID-19. Here immunoSEQ multiplex PCR was the method, and the copy in TCRdb shows in-frame clones only, minus some. The sample has approximately 280,000 clones, roughly 90% seen once. Sequencing was performed on peripheral blood. The origin of this receptor is a woman aged 55-70 years with acute or convalescent COVID-19.

CDR3 in DNA: TGTGCCAGCAGCCAACCCGGCGAGCAGTACTTC. Translated, it gives CASSQPGEQYF. This sequence joins TRBV3-1 (or the pseudogene TRBV3-2) and TRBJ2-7, with D unclear. The CDR3 has 11 residues. V shed 2 bases and J shed 6 bases, with 5 bases lying between them. From germline, CDR1 is LGHDT and CDR2 YNNKEL (reference sequence).